The source of this T cell receptor beta chain is a study of T cells after posttransplantation cyclophosphamide. Study-wide results and caveats: TRB clonality was highly associated with recipient CMV seropositivity and reactivation. Later blood repertoires were often dominated by clones from the donor CD8+ memory compartment. Blood and skin or GI T cell repertoires showed limited TRB overlap.

Looked up from germline, CDR1 is MNHEY and CDR2 is SMNVEV (reference sequence). V dropped 5 bases and J dropped 5; count of bases not matched to a gene: 13. The length of the CDR3 is 16 residues. A marrow graft followed busulfan-fludarabine conditioning, with cyclophosphamide on days +3 and +4. Produced via immunoSEQ multiplex PCR; TCRdb's table is partial and in-frame only. Here the sample spans 11,000 or so clones, around 2% being singletons. Turning to this clone: Its matching antigen is unknown.

The sequence derives from a young adult male patient who received an allogeneic stem cell transplant from a related donor, was CMV-positive, and had no GVHD. The graft donor may have contributed some T cells. Sample: PBMCs, taken after allogeneic stem cell transplant with posttransplant cyclophosphamide. The chain combines TRBV27 with TRBJ2-7; 9 nucleotides align to TRBD2. The CDR3 is CASSPNPAGGYHEQYF. The CDR3 DNA follows: TGTGCCAGCAGTCCAAACCCCGCGGGAGGGTACCACGAGCAGTACTTC.